This record looks at one T cell receptor (beta chain) sequence and its context. The sample comes from a study of blood T cell repertoires in COVID-19. Germline V gene data show CDR1 as SGHRS and CDR2 as YFSETQ. The CDR3 is 13 amino acids. Trimming took 0 bases from V and 2 from J, leaving 5 bases between them. Repertoires were generated with immunoSEQ multiplex PCR, while TCRdb's copy carries only in-frame clones and drops some. The repertoire holds fewer than 350,000 clones, with 80% to 90% as singletons. The sequence was obtained from a woman in her 30s with COVID-19, enrolled during active disease. The rearrangement links TRBV5-1 to TRBJ2-5; TRBD1 is a possible D gene (5 bases). Sequenced input: peripheral blood. CDR3 sequence (DNA): TGCGCCAGCAGCTTGGGACAGCAAGAGACCCAGTACTTC. Translation: CASSLGQQETQYF.